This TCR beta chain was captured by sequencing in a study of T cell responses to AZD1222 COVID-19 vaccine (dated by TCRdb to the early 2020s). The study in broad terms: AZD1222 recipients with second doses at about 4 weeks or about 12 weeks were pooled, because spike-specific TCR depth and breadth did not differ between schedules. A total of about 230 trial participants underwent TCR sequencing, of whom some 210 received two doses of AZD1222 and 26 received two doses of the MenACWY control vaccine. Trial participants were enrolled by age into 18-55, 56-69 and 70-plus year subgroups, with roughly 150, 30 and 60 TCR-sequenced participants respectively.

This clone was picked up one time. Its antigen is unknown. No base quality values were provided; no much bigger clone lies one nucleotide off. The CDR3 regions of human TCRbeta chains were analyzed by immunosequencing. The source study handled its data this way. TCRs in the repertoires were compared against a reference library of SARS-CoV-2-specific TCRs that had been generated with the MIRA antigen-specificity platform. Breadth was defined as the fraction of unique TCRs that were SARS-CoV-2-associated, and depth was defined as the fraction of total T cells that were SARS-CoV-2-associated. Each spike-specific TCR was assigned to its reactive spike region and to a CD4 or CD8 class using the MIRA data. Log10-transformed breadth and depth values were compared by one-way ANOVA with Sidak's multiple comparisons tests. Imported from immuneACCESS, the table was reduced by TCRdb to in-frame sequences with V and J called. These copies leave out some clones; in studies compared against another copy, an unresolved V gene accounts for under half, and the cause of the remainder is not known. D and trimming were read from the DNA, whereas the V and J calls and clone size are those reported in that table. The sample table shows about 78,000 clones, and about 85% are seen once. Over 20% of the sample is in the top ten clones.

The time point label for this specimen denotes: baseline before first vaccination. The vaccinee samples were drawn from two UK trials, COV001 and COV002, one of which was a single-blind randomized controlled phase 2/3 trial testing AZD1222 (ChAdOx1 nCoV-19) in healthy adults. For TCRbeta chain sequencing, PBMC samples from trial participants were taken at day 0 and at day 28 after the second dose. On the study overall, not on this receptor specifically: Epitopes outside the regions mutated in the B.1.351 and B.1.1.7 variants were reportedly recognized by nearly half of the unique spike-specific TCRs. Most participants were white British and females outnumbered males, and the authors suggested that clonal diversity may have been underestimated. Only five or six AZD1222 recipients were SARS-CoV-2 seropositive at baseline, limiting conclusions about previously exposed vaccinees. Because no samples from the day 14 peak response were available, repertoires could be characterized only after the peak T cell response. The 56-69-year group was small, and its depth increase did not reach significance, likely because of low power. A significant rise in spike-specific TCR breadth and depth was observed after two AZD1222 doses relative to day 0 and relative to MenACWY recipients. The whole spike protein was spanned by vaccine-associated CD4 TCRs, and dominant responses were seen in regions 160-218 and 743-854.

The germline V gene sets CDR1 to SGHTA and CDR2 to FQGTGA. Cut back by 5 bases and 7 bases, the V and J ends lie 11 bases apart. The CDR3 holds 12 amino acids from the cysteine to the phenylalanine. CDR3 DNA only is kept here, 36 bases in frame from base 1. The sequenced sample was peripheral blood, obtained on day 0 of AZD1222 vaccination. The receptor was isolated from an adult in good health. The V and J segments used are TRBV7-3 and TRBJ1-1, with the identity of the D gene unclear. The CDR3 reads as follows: CASSRGGGEAFF. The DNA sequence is TGTGCCAGCAGCCGGGGTGGTGGTGAAGCTTTCTTT. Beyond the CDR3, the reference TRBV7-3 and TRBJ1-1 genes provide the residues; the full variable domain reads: GAGVSQTPSNKVTEKGKYVELRCDPISGHTALYWYRQSLGQGPEFLIYFQGTGAADDSGLPNDRFFAVRPEGSVSTLKIQRTERGDSAVYLCASSRGGGEAFFGQGTRLTVV.